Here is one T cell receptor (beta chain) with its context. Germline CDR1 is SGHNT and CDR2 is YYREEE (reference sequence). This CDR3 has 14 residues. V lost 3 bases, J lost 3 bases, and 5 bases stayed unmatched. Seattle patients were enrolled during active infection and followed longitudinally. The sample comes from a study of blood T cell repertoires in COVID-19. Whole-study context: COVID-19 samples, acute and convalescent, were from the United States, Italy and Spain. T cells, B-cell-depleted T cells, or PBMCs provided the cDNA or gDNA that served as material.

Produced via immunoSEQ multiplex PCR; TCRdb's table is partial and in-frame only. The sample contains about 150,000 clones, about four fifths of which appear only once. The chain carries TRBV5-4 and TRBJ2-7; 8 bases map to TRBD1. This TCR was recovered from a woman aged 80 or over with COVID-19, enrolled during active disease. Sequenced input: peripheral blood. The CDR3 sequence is CASSSTGDRYEQYF. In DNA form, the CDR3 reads TGTGCCAGCAGCTCGACAGGGGATCGCTACGAGCAGTACTTC.